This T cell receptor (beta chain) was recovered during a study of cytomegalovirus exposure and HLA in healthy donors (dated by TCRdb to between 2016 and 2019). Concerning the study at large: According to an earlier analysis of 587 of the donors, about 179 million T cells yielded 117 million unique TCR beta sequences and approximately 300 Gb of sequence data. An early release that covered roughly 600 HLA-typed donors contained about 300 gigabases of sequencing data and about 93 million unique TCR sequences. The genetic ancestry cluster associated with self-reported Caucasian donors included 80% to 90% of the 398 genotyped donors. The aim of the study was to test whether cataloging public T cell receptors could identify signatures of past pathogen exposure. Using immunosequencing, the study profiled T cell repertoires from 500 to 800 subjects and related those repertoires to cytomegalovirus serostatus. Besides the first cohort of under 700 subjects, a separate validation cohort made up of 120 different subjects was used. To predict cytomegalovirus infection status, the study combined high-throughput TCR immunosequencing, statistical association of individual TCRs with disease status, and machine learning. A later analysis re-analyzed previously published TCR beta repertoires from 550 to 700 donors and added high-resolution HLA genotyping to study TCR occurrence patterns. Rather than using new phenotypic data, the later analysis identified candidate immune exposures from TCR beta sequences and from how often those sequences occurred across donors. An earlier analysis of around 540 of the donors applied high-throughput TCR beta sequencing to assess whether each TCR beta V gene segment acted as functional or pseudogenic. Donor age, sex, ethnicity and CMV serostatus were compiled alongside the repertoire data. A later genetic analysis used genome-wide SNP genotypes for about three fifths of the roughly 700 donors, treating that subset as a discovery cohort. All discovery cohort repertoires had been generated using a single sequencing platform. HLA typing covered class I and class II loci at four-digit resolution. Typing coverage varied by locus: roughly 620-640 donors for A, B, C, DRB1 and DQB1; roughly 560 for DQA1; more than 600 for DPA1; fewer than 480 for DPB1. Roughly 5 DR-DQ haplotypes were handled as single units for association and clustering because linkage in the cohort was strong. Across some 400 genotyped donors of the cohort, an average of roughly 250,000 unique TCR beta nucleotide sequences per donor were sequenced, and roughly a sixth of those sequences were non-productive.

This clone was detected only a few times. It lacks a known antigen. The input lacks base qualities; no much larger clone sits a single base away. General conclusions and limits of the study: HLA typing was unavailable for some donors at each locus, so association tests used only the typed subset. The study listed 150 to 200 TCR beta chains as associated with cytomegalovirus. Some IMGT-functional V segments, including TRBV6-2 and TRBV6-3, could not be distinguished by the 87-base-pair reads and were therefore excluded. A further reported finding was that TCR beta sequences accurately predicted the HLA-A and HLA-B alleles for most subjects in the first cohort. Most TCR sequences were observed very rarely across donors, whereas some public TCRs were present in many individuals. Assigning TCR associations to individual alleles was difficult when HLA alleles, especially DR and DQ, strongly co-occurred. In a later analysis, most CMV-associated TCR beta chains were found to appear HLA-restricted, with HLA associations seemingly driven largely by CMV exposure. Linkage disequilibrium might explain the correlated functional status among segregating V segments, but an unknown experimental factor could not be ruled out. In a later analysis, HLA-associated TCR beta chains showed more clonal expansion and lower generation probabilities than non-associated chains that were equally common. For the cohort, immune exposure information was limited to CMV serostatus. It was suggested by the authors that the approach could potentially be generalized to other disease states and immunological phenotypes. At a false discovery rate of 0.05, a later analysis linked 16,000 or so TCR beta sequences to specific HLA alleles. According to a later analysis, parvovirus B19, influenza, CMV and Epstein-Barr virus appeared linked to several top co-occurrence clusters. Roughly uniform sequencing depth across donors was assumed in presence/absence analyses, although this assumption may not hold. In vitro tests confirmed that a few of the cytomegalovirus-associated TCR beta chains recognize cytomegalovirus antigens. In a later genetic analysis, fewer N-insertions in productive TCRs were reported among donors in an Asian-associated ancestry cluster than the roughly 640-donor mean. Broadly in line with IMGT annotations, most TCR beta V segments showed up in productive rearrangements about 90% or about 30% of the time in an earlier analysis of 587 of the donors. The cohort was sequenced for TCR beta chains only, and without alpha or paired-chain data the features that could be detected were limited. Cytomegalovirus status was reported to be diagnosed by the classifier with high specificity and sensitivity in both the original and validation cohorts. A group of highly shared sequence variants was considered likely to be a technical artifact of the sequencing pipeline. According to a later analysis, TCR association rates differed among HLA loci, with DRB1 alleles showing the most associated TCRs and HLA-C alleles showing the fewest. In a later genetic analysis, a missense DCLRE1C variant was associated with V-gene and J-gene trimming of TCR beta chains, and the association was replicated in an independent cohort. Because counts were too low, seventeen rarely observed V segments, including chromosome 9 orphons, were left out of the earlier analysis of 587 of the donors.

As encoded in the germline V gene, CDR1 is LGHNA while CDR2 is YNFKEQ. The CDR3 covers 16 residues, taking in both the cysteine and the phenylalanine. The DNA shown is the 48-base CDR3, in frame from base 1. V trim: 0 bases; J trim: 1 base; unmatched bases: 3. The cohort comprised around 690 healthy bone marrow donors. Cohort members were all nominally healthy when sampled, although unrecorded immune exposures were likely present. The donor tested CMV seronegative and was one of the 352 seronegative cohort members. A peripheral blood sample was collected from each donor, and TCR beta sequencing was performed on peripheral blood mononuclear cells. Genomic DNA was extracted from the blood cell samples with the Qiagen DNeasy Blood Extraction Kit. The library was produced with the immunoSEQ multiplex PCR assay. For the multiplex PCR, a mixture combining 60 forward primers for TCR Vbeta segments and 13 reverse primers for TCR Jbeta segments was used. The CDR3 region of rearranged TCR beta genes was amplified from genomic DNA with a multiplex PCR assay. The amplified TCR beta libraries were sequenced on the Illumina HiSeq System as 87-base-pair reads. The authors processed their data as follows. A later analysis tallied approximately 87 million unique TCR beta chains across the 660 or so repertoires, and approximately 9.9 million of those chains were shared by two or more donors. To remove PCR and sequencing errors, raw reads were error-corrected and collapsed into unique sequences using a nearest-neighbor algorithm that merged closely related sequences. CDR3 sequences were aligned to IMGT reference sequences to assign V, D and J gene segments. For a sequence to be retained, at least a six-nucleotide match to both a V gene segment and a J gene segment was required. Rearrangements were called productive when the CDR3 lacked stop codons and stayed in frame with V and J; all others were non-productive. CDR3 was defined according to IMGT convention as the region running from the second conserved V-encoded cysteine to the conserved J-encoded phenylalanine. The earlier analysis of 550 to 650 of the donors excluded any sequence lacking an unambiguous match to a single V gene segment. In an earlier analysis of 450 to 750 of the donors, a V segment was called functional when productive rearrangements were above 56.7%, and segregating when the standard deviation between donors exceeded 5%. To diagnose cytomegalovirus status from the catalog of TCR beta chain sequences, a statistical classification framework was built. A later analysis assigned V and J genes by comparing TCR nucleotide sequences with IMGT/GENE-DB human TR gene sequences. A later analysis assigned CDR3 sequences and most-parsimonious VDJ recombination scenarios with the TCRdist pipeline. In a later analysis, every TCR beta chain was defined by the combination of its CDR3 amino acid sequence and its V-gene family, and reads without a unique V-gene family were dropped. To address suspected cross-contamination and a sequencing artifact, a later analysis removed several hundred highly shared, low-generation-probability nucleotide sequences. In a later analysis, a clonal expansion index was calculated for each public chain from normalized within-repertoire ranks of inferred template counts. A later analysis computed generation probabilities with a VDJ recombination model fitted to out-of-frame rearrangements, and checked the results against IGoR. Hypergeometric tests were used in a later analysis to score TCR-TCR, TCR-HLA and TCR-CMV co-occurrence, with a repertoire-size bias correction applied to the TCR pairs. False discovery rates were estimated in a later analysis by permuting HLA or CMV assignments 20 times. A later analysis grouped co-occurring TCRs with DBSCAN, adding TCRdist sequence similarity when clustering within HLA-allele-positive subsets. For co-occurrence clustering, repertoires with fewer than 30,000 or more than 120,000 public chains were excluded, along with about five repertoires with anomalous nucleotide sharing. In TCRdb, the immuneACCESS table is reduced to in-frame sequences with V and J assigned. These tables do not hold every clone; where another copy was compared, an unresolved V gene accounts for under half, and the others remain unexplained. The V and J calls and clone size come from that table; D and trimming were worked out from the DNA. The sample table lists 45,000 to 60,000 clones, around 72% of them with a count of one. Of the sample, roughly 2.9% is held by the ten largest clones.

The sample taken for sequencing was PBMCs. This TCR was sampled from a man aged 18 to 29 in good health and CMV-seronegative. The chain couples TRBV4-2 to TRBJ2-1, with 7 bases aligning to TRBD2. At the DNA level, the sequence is TGTGCCAGCAGCCAAGATTGGGGGGGTTCCTACAATGAGCAGTTCTTC. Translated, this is CASSQDWGGSYNEQFF.